Listed here are 29 T cell receptor beta chains from one sample, sequenced in a study of OX40 agonist ivuxolimab in advanced cancers. This table comes from immunoSEQ multiplex PCR, and its TCRdb copy is limited to in-frame clones, with some not included. The sample contains tens of thousands of clones, roughly nine tenths of which appear only once. Material: CD4+ or CD8+ T cells sorted from blood, obtained in a trial of the OX40 agonist ivuxolimab. Receptors originate from an adult with an advanced solid tumor such as melanoma, head and neck, liver or kidney cancer.

The chain carries TRBV7-2 and TRBJ1-2, with D hard to call. Trimming stripped 5 bases from V and 7 bases from J, with 14 bases between. The CDR3 has 13 residues. Germline loops: CDR1 SGHTA, CDR2 FQGNSA. DNA of the CDR3: TGTGCCAGCAGCCCTCGGATTTCCGCTGGCTACACCTTC. It specifies CASSPRISAGYTF.

The chain employs TRBV7-2 and TRBJ1-1; D unresolved. The V gene's germline CDR1 is SGHTA and CDR2 FQGNSA. This CDR3 contains 15 residues. Trimming removed 3 bases at V and 2 bases at J, with 13 bases between. CDR3 sequence: CASSFALPGNTEAFF. The DNA of the CDR3 is TGTGCCAGCAGCTTTGCTCTTCCAGGAAACACTGAAGCTTTCTTT.

This clone came up once. J is TRBJ2-1 and V is TRBV7-6, with 7 bases that match TRBD2. The CDR3 is 17 amino acids. V was pared by 5 bases and J by 0 bases, with 10 bases of the junction left unmatched. Germline CDR1 reads SGHVS; CDR2 reads FNYEAQ. CDR3 nucleotide sequence: TGTGCCAGCAGCAGATCCGGAGCGGGGAGCTCCTACAATGAGCAGTTCTTC. It encodes CASSRSGAGSSYNEQFF. Based on the CDR3 plus reference TRBV7-6 and TRBJ2-1, the full variable domain is GAGVSQSPRYKVTKRGQDVALRCDPISGHVSLYWYRQALGQGPEFLTYFNYEAQQDKSGLPNDRFSAERPEGSISTLTIQRTEQRDSAMYRCASSRSGAGSSYNEQFFGPGTRLTVL.

This chain links TRBV2 with TRBJ1-5; possible D gene TRBD1, 5 bases. The CDR3 totals 15 residues. Germline CDR1 reads SNHLY; CDR2 reads FYNNEI. The V end was cut by 6 bases, the J end by 4 bases, with 16 bases between. CDR3 protein: CASREQHGGNQPQHF. The CDR3 nucleotides are TGTGCCAGCAGGGAACAACACGGGGGGAATCAGCCCCAGCATTTT.

V is TRBV28 and J is TRBJ2-3, with D unclear. This CDR3 contains 15 residues. The V end was cut by 3 bases, the J end by 0 bases, with 10 bases between. Germline CDR1 and CDR2: MDHEN and SYDVKM. As DNA, the CDR3 is TGTGCCAGCAGTTTGGGTGGGGATAGCACAGATACGCAGTATTTT. Translating it yields CASSLGGDSTDTQYF. The full variable domain, rest sourced from reference TRBV28 and TRBJ2-3, is DVKVTQSSRYLVKRTGEKVFLECVQDMDHENMFWYRQDPGLGLRLIYFSYDVKMKEKGDIPEGYSVSREKKERFSLILESASTNQTSMYLCASSLGGDSTDTQYFGPGTRLTVL.

The chain's CDR3 is CASSGGTGYAYEQYF. CDR3 bases: TGTGCCAGTAGCGGGGGGACAGGTTATGCCTACGAGCAGTACTTC. The chain couples TRBV19 to TRBJ2-7; D is possibly TRBD1 (8 bases). V lost 6 bases and J lost 2, with 17 bases in between. Germline V lookup: CDR1 LNHDA, CDR2 SQIVND (reference sequence). The CDR3 is 15 residues long. The variable domain in full, completed from reference TRBV19 and TRBJ2-7, reads DGGITQSPKYLFRKEGQNVTLSCEQNLNHDAMYWYRQDPGQGLRLIYYSQIVNDFQKGDIAEGYSVSREKKESFPLTVTSAQKNPTAFYLCASSGGTGYAYEQYFGPGTRLTVT.

The J gene is TRBJ1-1, the V gene TRBV28; unclear D gene. This CDR3 is 12 amino acids long. The germline gives CDR1 MDHEN, CDR2 SYDVKM. Deletions cut 11 bases from V and 2 bases from J, with 12 bases between. CDR3 amino acids: CASGPLNTEAFF. CDR3 bases: TGTGCCTCAGGACCGCTTAACACTGAAGCTTTCTTT.

The rearrangement uses TRBV11-2 and TRBJ2-1; D is possibly TRBD1 (6 bases). The CDR3 is made up of 17 amino acids. V shed 1 base and J shed 1 base, with 14 bases lying between them. From germline, CDR1 is SGHAT and CDR2 FQNNGV. Written as DNA, the CDR3 is TGTGCCAGCAGCTTAGTCCTCACAAGGGGGTCCTACAATGAGCAGTTCTTC. Protein: CASSLVLTRGSYNEQFF.

V and J are TRBV5-6 and TRBJ1-3, with 9 bases that match TRBD1. The trim removed 7 bases at V and 4 bases at J, leaving 12 bases unmatched. Germline V gene data show CDR1 as SGHDT and CDR2 as YYEEEE. CDR3 length equals 16 residues. CDR3 loop: CASHYRDRAYGNTIYF. DNA of the CDR3: TGTGCCAGCCATTACCGGGACAGGGCTTACGGAAACACCATATATTTT.

The table lists this clone with a count of one. Because the CDR3 is missing its conserved closing phenylalanine or tryptophan, this is likely a read error. The DNA is omitted, as the CDR3 cannot be located on it reliably, and the CDR3 follows TCRdb's listing. The CDR3: CASSDVGYRGGILI. The chain has TRBV6-1 and TRBJ1-6. Counting both end residues, the CDR3 totals 14 amino acids. Germline V gives CDR1 MNHNS, CDR2 SASEGT.

The chain has TRBV5-1 and TRBJ2-1; TRBD2 aligns across 12 bases. V lost 4 bases to trimming and J lost 7 bases; unmatched junction nucleotides: 6. Germline CDR1 and CDR2: SGHRS and YFSETQ. The CDR3 runs 15 residues. CDR3 in DNA: TGCGCCAGCAGCCCCCTAGCGGGGGGGCATAATGAGCAGTTCTTC. This gives the protein CASSPLAGGHNEQFF. The whole variable domain, remainder taken from reference TRBV5-1 and TRBJ2-1, is KAGVTQTPRYLIKTRGQQVTLSCSPISGHRSVSWYQQTPGQGLQFLFEYFSETQRNKGNFPGRFSGRQFSNSRSEMNVSTLELGDSALYLCASSPLAGGHNEQFFGPGTRLTVL.

This clone was found once. The chain recombines TRBV6-1 with TRBJ2-6; D is unclear. Trimming pared 1 base from V and 0 bases from J, leaving 4 bases between. The CDR3 is 15 amino acids. CDR1 and CDR2 (germline): MNHNS, SASEGT. The chain's CDR3 is CASSEGLSGANVLTF. CDR3 sequence (DNA): TGTGCCAGCAGTGAAGGGCTCTCTGGGGCCAACGTCCTGACTTTC.

The rearrangement links TRBV6-1 to TRBJ1-5; D unclear. The CDR3 length is 14 residues. Between the trimmed V and J ends, which lost 5 bases and 2 bases, there was a span of 10 bases. From germline, CDR1 is MNHNS and CDR2 SASEGT. This CDR3 is CASSSSMGNQPQHF. DNA for the CDR3: TGTGCCAGCAGTTCCTCGATGGGCAATCAGCCCCAGCATTTT.

The rearrangement uses TRBV2 and TRBJ2-5, with 8 bases that match TRBD1. J lost 4 bases, V lost 6 bases, and 7 bases had no gene match. CDR3 length equals 14 residues. Per the germline V gene, CDR1 is SNHLY and CDR2 is FYNNEI. The CDR3 loop is CASRDSGQGETQYF. For the CDR3, the DNA is TGTGCCAGCAGGGACTCCGGACAGGGAGAGACCCAGTACTTC.

This chain joins TRBV15 and TRBJ2-3, with D tentatively TRBD1 or TRBD2 (6 bases each). CDR3 length: 14 residues. Deletions cut 3 bases from V and 2 bases from J, with 9 bases between. Germline V gene sequence: CDR1 LNHNV, CDR2 YYDKDF (reference sequence). CDR3 sequence reads: CATSRGGLTDTQYF. For the CDR3, the DNA is TGTGCCACCAGCAGGGGGGGCCTCACAGATACGCAGTATTTT.

The rearrangement uses TRBV7-9 and TRBJ1-1; no firm D call. With 7 bases removed from V and 4 bases from J, the gap between germline ends came to 13 bases. CDR3 size: 13 residues. Germline V gives CDR1 SEHNR, CDR2 FQNEAQ (reference sequence). CDR3 residues: CASTYVGTTEAFF. In nucleotides, the CDR3 is TGTGCCAGCACCTATGTGGGAACCACTGAAGCTTTCTTT.

V gene TRBV18 combines with J gene TRBJ2-7; D is perhaps TRBD1 or TRBD2 (5 bases each). CDR1 KGHSH and CDR2 LQKENI come from the germline V gene. The CDR3 totals 15 residues. V lost 3 bases and J lost 0, with 12 bases in between. Here the CDR3 DNA reads TGTGCCAGCTCACCCGGGACCTTGAGCTCCTACGAGCAGTACTTC. It translates to CASSPGTLSSYEQYF.

In DNA form, the CDR3 reads TGCGCCAGCAGCCCCGGAGGGATTAGCGGGAGGGCCAGCTCCTACAATGAGCAGTTCTTC. This encodes CASSPGGISGRASSYNEQFF. The rearrangement links TRBV5-1 to TRBJ2-1, with 11 positions matching TRBD2. Germline CDR1 and CDR2: SGHRS and YFSETQ. The CDR3 sequence is 20 residues long. With V trimmed by 4 bases and J by 0 bases, 15 bases remained unmatched.

V gene TRBV19 combines with J gene TRBJ2-4; D is possibly TRBD1 (5 bases). This CDR3 is built from 13 residues. Trimming cost V 8 bases and J 0 bases, with 8 bases left between them. Germline lookup yields CDR1 LNHDA and CDR2 SQIVND (reference sequence). The CDR3 here is CASQGLAKNIQYF. CDR3 nucleotide sequence: TGTGCCAGTCAGGGCCTAGCCAAAAACATTCAGTACTTC.

V usage is TRBV6-5 and J usage is TRBJ2-7, with 8 positions matching TRBD1. Germline CDR1 reads MNHEY; CDR2 reads SVGAGI. This CDR3 region has 15 residues. Unmatched junction bases numbered 9, after V lost 5 bases and J lost 3 bases. CDR3 sequence reads: CASSNGQGQVYEQYF. CDR3 nucleotide sequence: TGTGCCAGCAGTAATGGACAGGGTCAGGTCTACGAGCAGTACTTC.

The chain links TRBV9 to TRBJ1-5; no firm D call. CDR1 and CDR2 from the germline V gene are SGDLS and YYNGEE. With 0 bases removed from V and 0 bases from J, the gap between germline ends came to 7 bases. The CDR3 consists of 15 residues. The CDR3 DNA is TGTGCCAGCAGCGTAGGGCAAAATAGCAATCAGCCCCAGCATTTT. Amino acid sequence: CASSVGQNSNQPQHF.

The chain has TRBV18 and TRBJ2-1; D gene uncertain. There are 16 residues in the CDR3. CDR1 and CDR2 from the germline V gene are KGHSH and LQKENI. Trimming cost V 0 bases and J 1 base, with 10 bases left between them. For the CDR3, the DNA is TGTGCCAGCTCACCACCCGGGCGAACTTCCTACAATGAGCAGTTCTTC. This translates into CASSPPGRTSYNEQFF. The full variable domain, with the rest looked up from reference TRBV18 and TRBJ2-1, is NAGVMQNPRHLVRRRGQEARLRCSPMKGHSHVYWYRQLPEEGLKFMVYLQKENIIDESGMPKERFSAEFPKEGPSILRIQQVVRGDSAAYFCASSPPGRTSYNEQFFGPGTRLTVL.

The rearrangement joins TRBV7-7 to TRBJ2-1; TRBD1 matches at 9 bases. J was trimmed by 5 bases and V by 3 bases; bases with no gene match: 17. Per germline, CDR1 SSHAT and CDR2 FNYEAQ (reference sequence). CDR3 length: 19 residues. Here the CDR3 reads CASSLGTGLAEGRDNEQFF. The CDR3 nucleotides read TGTGCCAGCAGCTTGGGGACAGGGTTGGCGGAGGGCCGCGACAATGAGCAGTTCTTC. The full variable domain, with the rest looked up from reference TRBV7-7 and TRBJ2-1, is GAGVSQSPRYKVTKRGQDVTLRCDPISSHATLYWYQQALGQGPEFLTYFNYEAQPDKSGLPSDRFSAERPEGSISTLTIQRTEQRDSAMYRCASSLGTGLAEGRDNEQFFGPGTRLTVL.

This chain joins TRBV7-9 and TRBJ1-1, with 8 bases aligning to TRBD1. The germline gives CDR1 SEHNR, CDR2 FQNEAQ (reference sequence). V lost 5 bases, J lost 4 bases, and 3 bases stayed unmatched. The CDR3 extends over 13 amino acids. This CDR3 is CASSPTGGTEAFF. The CDR3 DNA reads as TGTGCCAGCAGCCCAACAGGGGGCACTGAAGCTTTCTTT.

The V and J genes are TRBV11-2 and TRBJ1-2; D is possibly TRBD1 (6 bases). The length of the CDR3 is 14 residues. Per germline, CDR1 SGHAT and CDR2 FQNNGV. Trimming shortened V by 3 bases and J by 4 bases, and 12 bases separated the two germline ends. CDR3 in amino acids: CASSLSTGGYGYTF. The CDR3 nucleotides are TGTGCCAGCAGCTTGTCGACAGGAGGCTATGGCTACACCTTC.

The rearrangement joins TRBV5-4 to TRBJ2-3, with TRBD2 identical over 8 bases. Germline V CDR1 and CDR2: SGHNT, YYREEE (reference sequence). J lost 0 bases, V lost 1 base, and 4 bases had no gene match. The CDR3 runs to 16 residues. For the CDR3, the DNA is TGTGCCAGCAGCTTGAATCGCGGGGGGAGCACAGATACGCAGTATTTT. The encoded protein is CASSLNRGGSTDTQYF.

The genes are TRBV7-9 and TRBJ2-1, with D possibly being TRBD1 or TRBD2 (6 bases each). V was clipped by 1 base and J by 6 bases, with 13 bases between them. Germline-derived CDR1 and CDR2 are SEHNR and FQNEAQ (reference sequence). The CDR3 totals 15 residues. The CDR3 protein is CASSLGGAGVNEQFF. The CDR3 nucleotides are TGTGCCAGCAGCTTAGGGGGGGCCGGAGTCAATGAGCAGTTCTTC.

This clone was found once. The V gene is TRBV6-6, the J gene TRBJ1-1; 8 bases fit TRBD1. There are 15 residues in the CDR3. The germline CDR1 and CDR2 sequences are MNHNY and SVGAGI (reference sequence). J was trimmed by 8 bases and V by 5 bases; bases with no gene match: 13. The DNA for the CDR3 is TGTGCCAGCAGTCCGTTTAGTGGTTCAGGGGGCGAAGCTTTCTTT. Translated: CASSPFSGSGGEAFF.

The chain employs TRBV2 and TRBJ2-5; 10 nucleotides line up with TRBD2. Germline CDR1 reads SNHLY; CDR2 reads FYNNEI. CDR3 length: 17 amino acids. The V gene end was trimmed by 6 bases and the J gene end by 4 bases; junction bases not matched to a gene: 14. The DNA of the CDR3 is TGTGCCAGCAGCAGGGAGTCCCTAGCGGGAGTGGTAGAGACCCAGTACTTC. This gives the protein CASSRESLAGVVETQYF.